This section outlines one T cell receptor beta chain sequence together with its context. Its antigen is unknown. These data come from a study of Ad26.COV2.S vaccination and SARS-CoV-2 variants. Study-wide results and caveats: Vaccine and placebo recipients had similar non-spike TCR breadth. Following vaccination, spike-specific CD8+ and CD4+ T cell responses reportedly exhibited substantial breadth. Analyses that measured TCR breadth and depth may have underestimated total T cell responses.

Germline V gene sequence: CDR1 SGHRS, CDR2 YFSETQ. The CDR3 sequence is 12 residues long. Trimming left V 0 bases short and J 10 bases short, with 7 bases between. Profiling relied on immunoSEQ multiplex PCR, and the TCRdb table lists in-frame clones only, not all of them. The data contain about 460,000 clones, approximately 90% of them singletons. Indicated treatment: around 19 received Ad26.COV2.S at low or high dose, single or two shots; roughly five received placebo; per-sample allocation not given. Day 63 after the first vaccine or placebo injection was the time point for sampling. The donor's status was that of an adult aged 18-55 years in Boston.

The clonotype comes from a person aged 18-65 years who received the Ad26.COV2.S COVID-19 vaccine or a placebo. Here the sequenced sample was peripheral blood, taken in a trial of Ad26.COV2.S vaccine versus placebo. This sequence joins TRBV5-1 and TRBJ1-4, with D unresolved. DNA for the CDR3: TGCGCCAGCAGCTTGGACAGAGGAAAACTGTTTTTT. Translated: CASSLDRGKLFF.